A single sample is the source of the 19 T cell receptor beta chains below, sequenced in a study of neurological immune-mediated disorders. Described time point: longitudinal time-point 3. TCRdb processed the 5' RACE reads anew with MiXCR; each CDR3 protein has one entry. The table includes approximately 89,000 distinct CDR3 sequences, around 4.7% detected once. Sequenced sample: PBMCs. These receptors came from a woman aged 55-75 years with multiple sclerosis.

This clonotype was detected ten times or more. The gene calls are TRBV14 and TRBJ2-7; D remains ambiguous. V gave up 4 bases and J gave up 3 bases, with 7 bases separating them. The CDR3 loop spans 12 amino acids. The germline gives CDR1 SGHDN, CDR2 FVKESK. The CDR3 protein is CASSRTFYEQYF. CDR3 DNA: TGTGCCAGCAGCCGAACCTTCTACGAGCAGTACTTC.

This clonotype was observed at least ten times. The V call is TRBV20-1, the J call TRBJ2-2; D not resolved. The CDR3 extends over 13 amino acids. The V gene lost 5 bases and the J gene lost 0 bases, with 7 bases spanning the gap. The germline V gene encodes CDR1 DFQATT and CDR2 SNEGSKA (reference sequence). CDR3 residues: CSAHGPNTGELFF. CDR3 nucleotide sequence: TGCAGTGCTCACGGGCCGAACACCGGGGAGCTGTTTTTT.

This clonotype was counted many times. The genes are TRBV2 and TRBJ2-3, with TRBD1 matching 7 bases. V lost 6 bases and J lost 2; bases outside the gene matches: 8. The V gene's germline CDR1 is SNHLY and CDR2 FYNNEI. The CDR3 contains 15 residues. In DNA form, the CDR3 reads TGTGCCAGCAGGGGGACAGCGGTGGTCACAGATACGCAGTATTTT. Protein sequence: CASRGTAVVTDTQYF.

This clonotype showed up many times. The V call is TRBV5-5, the J call TRBJ2-4; the D call may be TRBD1 or TRBD2 (6 bases each). CDR1 SGHKS and CDR2 YYEKEE come from the germline V gene (reference sequence). CDR3 length equals 15 residues. V gave up 3 bases and J gave up 8 bases, with 18 bases separating them. The CDR3: CASSSPEGGKDIQYF. CDR3 DNA sequence: TGTGCCAGCAGCTCTCCCGAGGGGGGTAAAGACATTCAGTACTTC.

Concerning this clonotype: A much larger clone is a single base away; this may be a read error. This rearrangement joins TRBV9 to TRBJ2-2; 7 bases align to TRBD1. The CDR3 sequence is 15 residues long. CDR1 and CDR2 from the germline V gene are SGDLS and YYNGEE. CDR3 sequence reads: CTSSGPGTVTGELFF. DNA for the CDR3: TGTACCAGCAGCGGTCCCGGGACAGTTACCGGGGAGCTGTTTTTT. Drawing the rest from reference TRBV9 and TRBJ2-2, the complete variable domain is DSGVTQTPKHLITATGQRVTLRCSPRSGDLSVYWYQQSLDQGLQFLIQYYNGEERAKGNILERFSAQQFPDLHSELNLSSLELGDSALYFCTSSGPGTVTGELFFGEGSRLTVL.

At least ten counts were recorded for this clonotype. The rearrangement links TRBV20-1 to TRBJ2-3; 7 nucleotides match TRBD2. The CDR3 covers 15 residues. Germline V gene sequence: CDR1 DFQATT, CDR2 SNEGSKA (reference sequence). The V and J ends lost 5 bases and 1 base, in that order; junction bases with no gene match: 9. CDR3 nucleotides: TGCAGTGCTCCCCACAGCGGGGCCCGCACAGATACGCAGTATTTT. Its protein product is CSAPHSGARTDTQYF.

This clonotype was observed at least ten times. The gene calls are TRBV2 and TRBJ2-7; 8 nucleotides line up with TRBD1. This CDR3 has 14 amino acids. Germline V gene lookup returns CDR1 SNHLY and CDR2 FYNNEI. The V gene end was trimmed by 7 bases and the J gene end by 1 base; junction bases not matched to a gene: 6. Here the CDR3 reads CASNDRGRSYEQYF. CDR3 coding DNA: TGTGCCAGCAACGACAGGGGACGATCCTACGAGCAGTACTTC.

This clonotype was found many times. The CDR3 region has the DNA TGTGCCAGCAGTTACTCCCGTCCTGTCGTGTGGGGCACTGAAGCTTTCTTT. This codes for CASSYSRPVVWGTEAFF. The chain recombines TRBV6-5 with TRBJ1-1; D is unresolved. This CDR3 region has 17 residues. Looked up from germline, CDR1 is MNHEY and CDR2 is SVGAGI. The V gene lost 0 bases and the J gene lost 4 bases, with 18 bases spanning the gap.

This chain connects TRBV6-6 to TRBJ2-7; D ambiguous. V lost 7 bases to trimming and J lost 0 bases, with 13 bases between them. CDR3 length: 14 amino acids. Germline values: CDR1 MNHNY, CDR2 SVGAGI (reference sequence). The CDR3 DNA sequence: TGTGCCAGCAAATTTTATGAAAACTCCTACGAGCAGTACTTC. It translates to CASKFYENSYEQYF.

This clonotype was seen repeatedly, ten times or more. This chain links TRBV5-1 with TRBJ2-3; 9 nucleotides line up with TRBD1. Germline-derived CDR1 and CDR2 are SGHRS and YFSETQ. This CDR3 has 17 amino acids. V lost 4 bases to trimming and J lost 5 bases; unmatched junction nucleotides: 14. The CDR3 DNA is TGCGCCAGCAGCGTAGGGAACTCGGGACAGGGAAGAGATACGCAGTATTTT. Translation: CASSVGNSGQGRDTQYF. Full variable domain (remainder filled in from reference TRBV5-1 and TRBJ2-3): KAGVTQTPRYLIKTRGQQVTLSCSPISGHRSVSWYQQTPGQGLQFLFEYFSETQRNKGNFPGRFSGRQFSNSRSEMNVSTLELGDSALYLCASSVGNSGQGRDTQYFGPGTRLTVL.

There are many counts of this clonotype. The gene calls are TRBV4-1 and TRBJ1-6; TRBD1 is a possible D gene (5 bases). Germline V gene sequence: CDR1 MGHRA, CDR2 YSYEKL. Trimming shortened V by 2 bases and J by 0 bases, and 11 bases separated the two germline ends. The CDR3 spans 17 residues. CDR3 DNA sequence: TGCGCCAGCAGCCAATTAGGGACGAGCTCCTATAATTCACCCCTCCACTTT. Amino acid sequence: CASSQLGTSSYNSPLHF.

In this sample, this clonotype turned up many times. This sequence joins TRBV5-1 and TRBJ2-3; D may be TRBD1 (5 bases). CDR1 is SGHRS and CDR2 is YFSETQ in the germline V gene. The CDR3 contains 15 residues. The germline V and J ends were trimmed by 4 bases and 1 base, with 13 bases remaining between them. The CDR3 sequence: CASSPDSGRTDTQYF. The CDR3 coding sequence is TGCGCCAGCAGCCCCGACAGTGGCCGCACAGATACGCAGTATTTT.

This clonotype has a count of ten or more. The gene calls are TRBV20-1 and TRBJ2-1; maybe TRBD2 (6 bases). V shed 0 bases and J shed 6 bases, with 18 bases lying between them. This CDR3 spans 16 amino acids. CDR1 and CDR2 (germline): DFQATT, SNEGSKA (reference sequence). In DNA, the CDR3 is TGCAGTGCTAGAGAGTCCGGGGGAGGTTCGAGCAATGAGCAGTTCTTC. Protein product: CSARESGGGSSNEQFF.

This clonotype was recorded many times. V is TRBV27 and J is TRBJ2-5; the D is unclear. The CDR3 loop spans 13 amino acids. V lost 1 base and J 1 base, leaving 4 bases between the germline ends. Germline lookup yields CDR1 MNHEY and CDR2 SMNVEV (reference sequence). This CDR3 is CASSLWPQETQYF. CDR3 in DNA: TGTGCCAGCAGTTTATGGCCCCAAGAGACCCAGTACTTC.

This clonotype showed up many times. This chain links TRBV27 with TRBJ2-2; D may be TRBD1 or TRBD2 (5 bases each). Between the trimmed V and J ends, which lost 7 bases and 4 bases, there was a span of 16 bases. The CDR3 extends over 15 amino acids. Germline V gives CDR1 MNHEY, CDR2 SMNVEV (reference sequence). The CDR3 DNA reads as TGTGCCAGCACCTCGATCGGGGCCGCCACCGGGGAGCTGTTTTTT. Its protein is CASTSIGAATGELFF.

This clonotype was recorded at least ten times. CDR3 nucleotides: TGCGCCAGCAGCTTGGCCTCGGGGAGGACCGGGGAGCTGTTTTTT. This translates into CASSLASGRTGELFF. The chain couples TRBV5-1 to TRBJ2-2, with a possible D match to TRBD2 (6 bases). This CDR3 spans 15 amino acids. The V gene's germline CDR1 is SGHRS and CDR2 YFSETQ. The germline V and J ends were trimmed by 0 bases and 5 bases, with 11 bases remaining between them.

The count of this clonotype is one. It may be a read error: a sequence one base away is much more abundant. The chain links TRBV2 to TRBJ1-5, with D tentatively TRBD1 (6 bases). CDR1 and CDR2 from the germline V gene are SNHLY and FYNNEI. Trimming left V 2 bases short and J 3 bases short, with 11 bases between. The CDR3 sequence is 15 residues long. The CDR3 DNA follows: TGTGCCAGCAGTGAAAAAGGACAGTACAATCAGCCCCAGCATTTT. Residues: CASSEKGQYNQPQHF.

Many counts were recorded for this clonotype. The genes are TRBV7-2 and TRBJ2-1; D not resolved. Trimming left V 6 bases short and J 7 bases short, with 7 bases between. Per the germline V gene, CDR1 is SGHTA and CDR2 is FQGNSA. The CDR3 extends over 11 amino acids. The chain's CDR3 is CASSYENEQFF. The CDR3 DNA sequence: TGTGCCAGCAGTTACGAGAATGAGCAGTTCTTC.

This clonotype has ten or more counts. This rearrangement joins TRBV6-2 or TRBV6-3 to TRBJ2-5; no clear D gene. Trimming shortened V by 8 bases and J by 0 bases, and 10 bases separated the two germline ends. CDR3 length: 13 amino acids. Germline V gene lookup returns CDR1 MNHEY and CDR2 SVGEGT. This CDR3 is CASLARHQETQYF. The CDR3 DNA is TGTGCCAGCCTGGCTAGGCACCAAGAGACCCAGTACTTC.